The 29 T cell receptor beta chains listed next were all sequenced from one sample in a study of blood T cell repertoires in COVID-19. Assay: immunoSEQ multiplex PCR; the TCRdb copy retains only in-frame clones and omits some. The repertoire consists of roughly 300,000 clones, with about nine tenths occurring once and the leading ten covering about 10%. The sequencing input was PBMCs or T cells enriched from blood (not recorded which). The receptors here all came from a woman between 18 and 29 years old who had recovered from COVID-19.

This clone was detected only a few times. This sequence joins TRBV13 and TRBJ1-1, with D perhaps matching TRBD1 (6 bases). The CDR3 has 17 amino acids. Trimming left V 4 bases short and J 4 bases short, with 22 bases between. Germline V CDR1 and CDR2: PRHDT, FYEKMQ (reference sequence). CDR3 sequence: CASSSPPRNRVGTEAFF. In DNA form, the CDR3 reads TGTGCCAGCAGCTCCCCCCCCAGGAACAGGGTGGGCACTGAAGCTTTCTTT. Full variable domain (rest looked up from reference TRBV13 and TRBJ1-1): AAGVIQSPRHLIKEKRETATLKCYPIPRHDTVYWYQQGPGQDPQFLISFYEKMQSDKGSIPDRFSAQQFSDYHSELNMSSLELGDSALYFCASSSPPRNRVGTEAFFGQGTRLTVV.

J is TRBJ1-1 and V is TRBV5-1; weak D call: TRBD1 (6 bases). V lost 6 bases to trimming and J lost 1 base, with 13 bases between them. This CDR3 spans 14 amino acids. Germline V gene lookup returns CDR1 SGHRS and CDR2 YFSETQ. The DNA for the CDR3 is TGCGCCAGCACAAATCAACAGGGGAACACTGAAGCTTTCTTT. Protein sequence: CASTNQQGNTEAFF. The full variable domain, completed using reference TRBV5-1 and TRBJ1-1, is KAGVTQTPRYLIKTRGQQVTLSCSPISGHRSVSWYQQTPGQGLQFLFEYFSETQRNKGNFPGRFSGRQFSNSRSEMNVSTLELGDSALYLCASTNQQGNTEAFFGQGTRLTVV.

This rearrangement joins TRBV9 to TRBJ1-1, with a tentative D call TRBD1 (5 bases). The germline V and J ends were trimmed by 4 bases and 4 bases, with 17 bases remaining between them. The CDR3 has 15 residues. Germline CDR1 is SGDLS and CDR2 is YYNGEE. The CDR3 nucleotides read TGTGCCAGCAGCAGTAGGGGCGGGACGGGCACTGAAGCTTTCTTT. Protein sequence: CASSSRGGTGTEAFF.

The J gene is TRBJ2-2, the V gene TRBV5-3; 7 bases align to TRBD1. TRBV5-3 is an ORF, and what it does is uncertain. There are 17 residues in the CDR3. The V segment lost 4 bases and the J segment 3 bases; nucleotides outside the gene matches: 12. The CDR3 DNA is TGTGCCAGAAGCGGGCCCAATAGGGACAGACACACCGGGGAGCTGTTTTTT. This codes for CARSGPNRDRHTGELFF.

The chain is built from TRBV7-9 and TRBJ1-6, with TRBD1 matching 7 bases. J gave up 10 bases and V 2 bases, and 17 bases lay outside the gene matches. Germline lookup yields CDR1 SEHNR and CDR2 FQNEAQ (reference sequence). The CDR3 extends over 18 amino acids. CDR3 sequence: CASSLWRAMGTDGSPLHF. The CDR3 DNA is TGTGCCAGCAGCTTATGGCGGGCGATGGGGACAGATGGATCACCCCTCCACTTT.

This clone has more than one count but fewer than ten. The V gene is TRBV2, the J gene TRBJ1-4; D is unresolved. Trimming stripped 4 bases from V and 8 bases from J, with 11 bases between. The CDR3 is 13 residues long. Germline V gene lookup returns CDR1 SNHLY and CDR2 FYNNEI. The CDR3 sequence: CASSGEWREKLFF. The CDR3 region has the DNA TGTGCCAGCAGTGGGGAATGGAGGGAAAAACTGTTTTTT. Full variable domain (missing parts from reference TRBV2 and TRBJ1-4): EPEVTQTPSHQVTQMGQEVILRCVPISNHLYFYWYRQILGQKVEFLVSFYNNEISEKSEIFDDQFSVERPDGSNFTLKIRSTKLEDSAMYFCASSGEWREKLFFGSGTQLSVL.

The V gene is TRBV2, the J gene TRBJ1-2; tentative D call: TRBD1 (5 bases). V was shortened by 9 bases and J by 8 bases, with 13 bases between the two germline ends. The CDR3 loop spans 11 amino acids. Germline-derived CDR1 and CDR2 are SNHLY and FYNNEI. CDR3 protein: CARSDSRGYTF. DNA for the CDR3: TGTGCCAGATCAGACAGCCGGGGCTACACCTTC.

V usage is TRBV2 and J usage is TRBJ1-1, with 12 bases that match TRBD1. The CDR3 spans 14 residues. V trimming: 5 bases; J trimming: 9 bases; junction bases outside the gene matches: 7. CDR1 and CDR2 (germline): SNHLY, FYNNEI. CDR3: CASSPGTGGLKAFF. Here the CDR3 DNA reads TGTGCCAGCAGTCCCGGGACAGGGGGCTTGAAAGCTTTCTTT.

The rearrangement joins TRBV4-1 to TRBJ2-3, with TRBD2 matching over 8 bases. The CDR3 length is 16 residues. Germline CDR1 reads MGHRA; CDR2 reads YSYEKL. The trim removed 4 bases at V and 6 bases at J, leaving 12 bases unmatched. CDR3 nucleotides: TGCGCCAGCAGCCCGGTGGTAGCGGGGATTGGCGATACGCAGTATTTT. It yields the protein CASSPVVAGIGDTQYF.

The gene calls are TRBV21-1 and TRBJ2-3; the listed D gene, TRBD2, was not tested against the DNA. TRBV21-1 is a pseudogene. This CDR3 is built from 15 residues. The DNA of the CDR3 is TGTGCCAGCAGCCTGACTGTTAGTAACACAGATACGCAGTATTTT. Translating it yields CASSLTVSNTDTQYF.

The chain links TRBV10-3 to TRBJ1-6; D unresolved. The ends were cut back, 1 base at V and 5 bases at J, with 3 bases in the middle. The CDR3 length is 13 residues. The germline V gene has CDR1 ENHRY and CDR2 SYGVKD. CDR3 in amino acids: CAISELDNSPLHF. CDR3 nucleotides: TGTGCCATCAGTGAGTTAGATAATTCACCCCTCCACTTT.

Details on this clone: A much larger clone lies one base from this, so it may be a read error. The CDR3 protein is CASSLAGDGYTF. Written as DNA, the CDR3 is TGTGCCAGCAGCTTAGCAGGGGATGGCTACACCTTC. V and J are TRBV11-1 and TRBJ1-2; weak D call: TRBD1 (5 bases). Germline V gene data show CDR1 as SGHAT and CDR2 as FQDESV (reference sequence). Trimming removed 0 bases from V and 6 bases from J, with 5 bases in between. The CDR3 runs 12 residues.

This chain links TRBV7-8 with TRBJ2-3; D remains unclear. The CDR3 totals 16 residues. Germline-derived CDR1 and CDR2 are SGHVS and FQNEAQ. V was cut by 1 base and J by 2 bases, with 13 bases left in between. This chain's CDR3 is CASSLVEYWATDTQYF. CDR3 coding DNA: TGTGCCAGCAGCTTAGTTGAGTATTGGGCCACAGATACGCAGTATTTT.

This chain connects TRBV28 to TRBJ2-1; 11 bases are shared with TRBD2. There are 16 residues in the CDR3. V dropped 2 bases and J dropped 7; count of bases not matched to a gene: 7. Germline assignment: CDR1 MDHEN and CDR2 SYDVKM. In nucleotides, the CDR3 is TGTGCCAGCAGTTTACTCGGGACTAGCGGTCGTAATGAGCAGTTCTTC. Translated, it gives CASSLLGTSGRNEQFF.

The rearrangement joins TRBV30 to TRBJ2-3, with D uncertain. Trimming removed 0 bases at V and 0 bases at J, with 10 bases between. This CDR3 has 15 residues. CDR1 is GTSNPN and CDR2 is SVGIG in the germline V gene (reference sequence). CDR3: CAWSVWSVSTDTQYF. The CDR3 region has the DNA TGTGCCTGGAGTGTATGGTCGGTGAGCACAGATACGCAGTATTTT.

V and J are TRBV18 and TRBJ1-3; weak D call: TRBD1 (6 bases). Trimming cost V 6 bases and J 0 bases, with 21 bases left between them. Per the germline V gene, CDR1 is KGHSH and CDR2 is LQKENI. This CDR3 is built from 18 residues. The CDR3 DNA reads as TGTGCCAGCTCGCGACAGGCTACATCTTACGGCTCTGGAAACACCATATATTTT. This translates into CASSRQATSYGSGNTIYF.

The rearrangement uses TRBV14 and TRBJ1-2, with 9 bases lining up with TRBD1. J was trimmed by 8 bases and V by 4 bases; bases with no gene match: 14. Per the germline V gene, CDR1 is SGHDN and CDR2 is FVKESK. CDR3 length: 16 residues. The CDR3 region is CASSLLGTGSIRGYTF. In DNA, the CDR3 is TGTGCCAGCAGCCTCCTTGGGACAGGGTCCATTCGCGGCTACACCTTC.

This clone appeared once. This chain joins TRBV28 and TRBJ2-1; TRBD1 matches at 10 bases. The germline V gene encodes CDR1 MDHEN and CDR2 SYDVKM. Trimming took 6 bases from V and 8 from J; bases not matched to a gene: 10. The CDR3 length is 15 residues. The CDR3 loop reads CASSQTGTGAHEQFF. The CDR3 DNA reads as TGTGCCAGCAGCCAGACAGGGACAGGGGCCCATGAGCAGTTCTTC.

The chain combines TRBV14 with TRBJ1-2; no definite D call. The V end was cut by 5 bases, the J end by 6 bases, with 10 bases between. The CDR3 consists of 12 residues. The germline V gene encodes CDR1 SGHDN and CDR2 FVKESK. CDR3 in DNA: TGTGCCAGCAGCTCCACGGGTGATGGCTACACCTTC. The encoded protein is CASSSTGDGYTF.

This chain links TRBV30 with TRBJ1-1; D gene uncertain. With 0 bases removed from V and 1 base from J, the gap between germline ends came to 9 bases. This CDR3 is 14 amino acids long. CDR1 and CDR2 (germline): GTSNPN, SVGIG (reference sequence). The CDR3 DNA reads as TGTGCCTGGAGTGTAGTCGACAAGAACACTGAAGCTTTCTTT. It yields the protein CAWSVVDKNTEAFF.

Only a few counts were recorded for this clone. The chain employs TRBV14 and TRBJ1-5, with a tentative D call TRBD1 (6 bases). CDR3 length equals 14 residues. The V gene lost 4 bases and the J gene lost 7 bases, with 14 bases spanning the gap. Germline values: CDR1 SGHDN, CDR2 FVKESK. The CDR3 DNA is TGTGCCAGCAGCCGGTCGGGACAAGGACAGCCCCAGCATTTT. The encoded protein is CASSRSGQGQPQHF.

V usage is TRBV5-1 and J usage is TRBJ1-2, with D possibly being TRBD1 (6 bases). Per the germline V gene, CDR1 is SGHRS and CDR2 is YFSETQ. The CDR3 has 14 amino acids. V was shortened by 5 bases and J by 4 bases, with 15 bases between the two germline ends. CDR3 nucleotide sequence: TGCGCCAGCAGGGACAACGCAGGGGTCTATGGCTACACCTTC. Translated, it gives CASRDNAGVYGYTF.

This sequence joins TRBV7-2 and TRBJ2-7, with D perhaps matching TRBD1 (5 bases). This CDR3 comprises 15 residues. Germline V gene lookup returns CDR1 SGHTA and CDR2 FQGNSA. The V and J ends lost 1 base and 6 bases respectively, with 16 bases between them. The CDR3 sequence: CASSLDTRAPGEQYF. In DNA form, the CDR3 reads TGTGCCAGCAGCTTAGATACCAGGGCCCCCGGCGAGCAGTACTTC.

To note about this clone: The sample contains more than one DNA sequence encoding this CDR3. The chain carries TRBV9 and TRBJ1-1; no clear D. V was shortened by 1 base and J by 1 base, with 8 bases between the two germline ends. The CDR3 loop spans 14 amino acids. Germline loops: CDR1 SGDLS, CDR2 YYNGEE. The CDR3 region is CASSVLGGNTEAFF. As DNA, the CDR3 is TGTGCCAGCAGCGTATTGGGAGGGAACACTGAAGCTTTCTTT.

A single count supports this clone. In DNA form, the CDR3 reads TGTGCCAGCAGCCCCCAGGACAGAGCCGCTAACTATGGCTACACCTTC. It encodes CASSPQDRAANYGYTF. The chain carries TRBV11-2 and TRBJ1-2; a weak D match, TRBD1 (6 bases). The V end lost 5 bases, the J end lost 0 bases, and 16 bases lay between the germline ends. This CDR3 spans 16 amino acids. The germline CDR1 and CDR2 sequences are SGHAT and FQNNGV.

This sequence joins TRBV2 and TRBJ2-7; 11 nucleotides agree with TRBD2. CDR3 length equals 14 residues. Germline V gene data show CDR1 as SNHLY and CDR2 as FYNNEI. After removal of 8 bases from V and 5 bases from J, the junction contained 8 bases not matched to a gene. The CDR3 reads CASERLAGLHEQYF. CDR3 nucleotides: TGTGCCAGCGAAAGACTAGCGGGACTCCACGAGCAGTACTTC. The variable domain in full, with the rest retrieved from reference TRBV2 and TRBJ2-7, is EPEVTQTPSHQVTQMGQEVILRCVPISNHLYFYWYRQILGQKVEFLVSFYNNEISEKSEIFDDQFSVERPDGSNFTLKIRSTKLEDSAMYFCASERLAGLHEQYFGPGTRLTVT.

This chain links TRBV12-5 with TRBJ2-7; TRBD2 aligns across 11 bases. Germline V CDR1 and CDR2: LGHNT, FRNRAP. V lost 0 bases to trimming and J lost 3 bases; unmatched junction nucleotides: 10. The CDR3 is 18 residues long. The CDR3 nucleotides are TGTGCTAGTGGTTTGGTCCCCGGGGGACTAGCGGAGAACTACGAGCAGTACTTC. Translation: CASGLVPGGLAENYEQYF.

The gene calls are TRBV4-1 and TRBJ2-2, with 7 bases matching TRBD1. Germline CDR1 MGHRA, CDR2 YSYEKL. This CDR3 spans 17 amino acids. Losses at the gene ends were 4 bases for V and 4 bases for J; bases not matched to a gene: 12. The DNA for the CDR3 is TGCGCCAGCAGCCGATTACCAACAGGGGTGGGCACCGGGGAGCTGTTTTTT. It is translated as CASSRLPTGVGTGELFF.

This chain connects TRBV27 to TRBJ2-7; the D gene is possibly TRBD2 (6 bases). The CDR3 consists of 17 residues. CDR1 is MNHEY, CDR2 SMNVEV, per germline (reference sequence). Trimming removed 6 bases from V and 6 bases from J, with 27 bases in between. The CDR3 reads CASRPGVRVREWSEQYF. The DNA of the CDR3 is TGTGCCAGCAGACCGGGGGTTCGGGTCAGGGAGTGGAGCGAGCAGTACTTC.